These 10 T cell receptor beta chains originate from one sample sequenced in a study of blood T cells in healthy people across ages. A second PCR, run for roughly 7 to 12 cycles, used a sample-barcoded 5' primer plus a J-beta primer mix. A single record per CDR3 protein comes from TCRdb applying MiXCR to the 5' RACE reads. The data hold about 900,000 distinct CDR3 sequences, with around 49% observed a single time. The sample taken for sequencing was blood. All receptors come from a man aged 25-45 years in good health.

This clonotype was observed many times. The V gene is TRBV6-5, the J gene TRBJ2-3; D not certain. The germline V and J ends were trimmed by 5 bases and 5 bases, with 11 bases remaining between them. The CDR3 has 13 amino acids. Germline CDR1 reads MNHEY; CDR2 reads SVGAGI. CDR3 sequence reads: CASSPGGGDTQYF. Here the CDR3 DNA reads TGTGCCAGCAGTCCAGGCGGTGGAGATACGCAGTATTTT.

In its sample, this clonotype was seen a few times. The rearrangement joins TRBV20-1 to TRBJ2-3; D not certain. The CDR3 runs 13 residues. Trimming cost V 1 base and J 5 bases, with 10 bases left between them. The germline gives CDR1 DFQATT, CDR2 SNEGSKA (reference sequence). The CDR3 here is CSARAYLGDTQYF. The CDR3 DNA reads TGCAGTGCTAGAGCTTATCTCGGAGATACGCAGTATTTT.

Details on this clonotype: A much larger clone differs from this one at a single base, so this may be a read error. The J gene is TRBJ2-1, the V gene TRBV12-3 or TRBV12-4, with 10 bases lining up with TRBD2. There are 14 residues in the CDR3. In DNA form, the CDR3 reads TGTGCCAGCAGCGGACTAGCGGCCTACAATGAGCAGTTATTC. This translates into CASSGLAAYNEQLF.

V gene TRBV3-1 combines with J gene TRBJ1-5, with D possibly TRBD1 on 5 matching bases. The germline V gene encodes CDR1 LGHDT and CDR2 YNNKEL (reference sequence). V gave up 0 bases and J gave up 6 bases, with 18 bases separating them. The CDR3 covers 17 residues. CDR3 residues: CASSQDWSGEGTQPQHF. For the CDR3, the DNA is TGTGCCAGCAGCCAAGACTGGTCGGGGGAGGGGACTCAGCCCCAGCATTTT.

J is TRBJ1-6 and V is TRBV19; D uncertain. The V and J ends lost 9 bases and 8 bases respectively, with 23 bases between them. This CDR3 is 16 amino acids long. Germline-derived CDR1 and CDR2 are LNHDA and SQIVND (reference sequence). The CDR3 here is CASHYPQSVFHSPLHF. The CDR3 DNA reads as TGTGCCAGCCACTATCCCCAGTCCGTATTCCATTCACCCCTCCACTTT.

The rearrangement joins TRBV11-1 to TRBJ2-7, with a tentative D call TRBD1 (6 bases). CDR3 length: 15 amino acids. Germline V gene lookup returns CDR1 SGHAT and CDR2 FQDESV (reference sequence). V was clipped by 5 bases and J by 2 bases, with 16 bases between them. The CDR3 protein is CASSQTLPGAYEQYF. The CDR3 DNA reads as TGTGCCAGCAGCCAAACCCTCCCAGGGGCCTACGAGCAGTACTTC. Looking up the rest from reference TRBV11-1 and TRBJ2-7 gives the full variable domain: EAEVAQSPRYKITEKSQAVAFWCDPISGHATLYWYRQILGQGPELLVQFQDESVVDDSQLPKDRFSAERLKGVDSTLKIQPAELGDSAMYLCASSQTLPGAYEQYFGPGTRLTVT.

The CDR3 DNA sequence: TGTGCCAGCAGAATCGGTGAAAAACTGTTTTTT. It codes for CASRIGEKLFF. V and J are TRBV2 and TRBJ1-4; unclear D gene. V lost 6 bases and J lost 7, with 6 bases in between. Germline V gene sequence: CDR1 SNHLY, CDR2 FYNNEI. The CDR3 consists of 11 residues. The complete variable domain, with remaining parts taken from reference TRBV2 and TRBJ1-4, reads EPEVTQTPSHQVTQMGQEVILRCVPISNHLYFYWYRQILGQKVEFLVSFYNNEISEKSEIFDDQFSVERPDGSNFTLKIRSTKLEDSAMYFCASRIGEKLFFGSGTQLSVL.

The chain recombines TRBV11-2 with TRBJ2-3; 7 bases align to TRBD2. Trimming at V came to 0 bases and at J to 7 bases, leaving 7 bases not matched to a gene. This CDR3 region has 15 residues. CDR1 and CDR2 from the germline V gene are SGHAT and FQNNGV. In DNA form, the CDR3 reads TGTGCCAGCAGCTTAGATGGGGGGGGAGCGAATACGCAGTATTTT. It encodes CASSLDGGGANTQYF.

This chain joins TRBV4-2 and TRBJ2-3; 10 bases map to TRBD2. With V trimmed by 0 bases and J by 4 bases, 7 bases remained unmatched. Per the germline V gene, CDR1 is LGHNA and CDR2 is YNFKEQ. The CDR3 has 17 amino acids. The CDR3 nucleotides read TGTGCCAGCAGCCAAGATGGGGCAAGCGGGGGGGCAGATACGCAGTATTTT. It codes for CASSQDGASGGADTQYF.

In its sample, this clonotype was seen a few times. The chain has TRBV9 and TRBJ1-4; 8 nucleotides line up with TRBD1. CDR1 is SGDLS and CDR2 is YYNGEE in the germline V gene. CDR3 length: 17 amino acids. V shed 3 bases and J 3 bases; nucleotides not matched to a gene: 10. The CDR3 DNA reads TGTGCCAGCAGCGCCGGACAGGGAGCTTGGGCTAATGAAAAACTGTTTTTT. Translated: CASSAGQGAWANEKLFF. The full variable domain, its missing parts supplied by reference TRBV9 and TRBJ1-4, is DSGVTQTPKHLITATGQRVTLRCSPRSGDLSVYWYQQSLDQGLQFLIQYYNGEERAKGNILERFSAQQFPDLHSELNLSSLELGDSALYFCASSAGQGAWANEKLFFGSGTQLSVL.